This entry lists 10 T cell receptor beta chains sequenced from one sample in a study of blood T cell repertoires in COVID-19. The assay was immunoSEQ multiplex PCR, and TCRdb's table has in-frame clones only and misses some. The sample yields fewer than 300,000 clones, about nine tenths seen once. The sequenced sample consisted of PBMCs or T cells enriched from blood (not recorded which). These TCRs come from a woman aged 30 to 39 who had recovered from COVID-19.

The chain employs TRBV4-2 and TRBJ2-1; the D gene is possibly TRBD1 (5 bases). CDR1 is LGHNA, CDR2 YNFKEQ, per germline. Trimming took off 3 bases at V and 1 base at J, with 16 bases between the two ends. This CDR3 contains 17 residues. CDR3 DNA sequence: TGTGCCAGCAGCCAGGACATATCGGAGAGGTCCTACAATGAGCAGTTCTTC. It is translated as CASSQDISERSYNEQFF.

The chain carries TRBV12-3 or TRBV12-4 and TRBJ1-1; D gene unclear. The CDR3 length is 13 residues. Deletions cut 7 bases from V and 5 bases from J, with 14 bases between. The chain's CDR3 is CASTLGSWTEAFF. The CDR3 nucleotides read TGTGCCAGCACCTTGGGCAGTTGGACTGAAGCTTTCTTT.

The rearrangement uses TRBV3-1 (or the pseudogene TRBV3-2) and TRBJ2-5, with 8 bases matching TRBD1. CDR1 and CDR2 from the germline V gene are LGHDT and YNNKEL (reference sequence). The CDR3 contains 14 residues. The V and J ends lost 9 bases and 1 base, in that order; junction bases with no gene match: 7. The CDR3 DNA reads as TGTGCCAGTGCCCGGACAGGGCCCCAAGAGACCCAGTACTTC. It is translated as CASARTGPQETQYF.

The CDR3 region is CASSLEGGYSYEQYF. For the CDR3, the DNA is TGTGCCAGCAGCTTAGAAGGGGGTTATTCCTACGAGCAGTACTTC. This chain links TRBV7-2 with TRBJ2-7, with TRBD1 as a possible D gene (6 bases). CDR3 size: 15 residues. V was shortened by 1 base and J by 1 base, with 11 bases between the two germline ends. Germline V gene lookup returns CDR1 SGHTA and CDR2 FQGNSA.

The rearrangement joins TRBV9 to TRBJ2-3; the match to TRBD2 covers 13 bases. The junction had 14 bases not matched to a gene; V was cut back by 4 bases and J by 3 bases. Looked up from germline, CDR1 is SGDLS and CDR2 is YYNGEE. The CDR3 has 19 residues. The CDR3 sequence: CASSPRTSGSGVITDTQYF. The CDR3, as DNA: TGTGCCAGCAGCCCAAGGACTAGCGGGAGTGGGGTGATAACAGATACGCAGTATTTT.

V usage is TRBV30 and J usage is TRBJ2-5; 7 nucleotides match TRBD1. This CDR3 spans 12 amino acids. Per germline, CDR1 GTSNPN and CDR2 SVGIG (reference sequence). V was clipped by 3 bases and J by 7 bases; unmatched bases: 5. CDR3 protein: CAWSTGVATQYF. CDR3 sequence (DNA): TGTGCCTGGAGCACAGGGGTTGCGACCCAGTACTTC.

The genes are TRBV7-6 and TRBJ1-5; no clear D gene. V was shortened by 5 bases and J by 4 bases, with 27 bases between the two germline ends. The CDR3 covers 19 residues. The V gene's germline CDR1 is SGHVS and CDR2 FNYEAQ. The CDR3 is CASSTNGWVSPKNNQPQHF. The CDR3 coding sequence is TGTGCCAGCAGCACTAACGGTTGGGTCAGCCCTAAAAATAATCAGCCCCAGCATTTT.

V usage is TRBV19 and J usage is TRBJ2-3; possibly TRBD2 for D (5 bases). The CDR3 totals 12 residues. Germline lookup yields CDR1 LNHDA and CDR2 SQIVND (reference sequence). V gave up 8 bases and J gave up 6 bases, with 12 bases separating them. Here the CDR3 DNA reads TGTGCCAGTGGGGTAGCGAAGGATACGCAGTATTTT. This codes for CASGVAKDTQYF.

The gene calls are TRBV21-1 and TRBJ1-5; the D segment call TRBD1 is taken from the table without a DNA check. TRBV21-1 is assigned pseudogene status. The length of the CDR3 is 17 residues. This chain's CDR3 is CASSRVDRGPVNQPQHF. The CDR3 DNA reads TGTGCCAGCAGCAGGGTAGACAGGGGGCCCGTGAATCAGCCCCAGCATTTT.

This clone has just one count. This chain connects TRBV6-4 to TRBJ1-2; TRBD1 is a possible D gene (6 bases). The CDR3 is 15 amino acids. The V end lost 10 bases, the J end lost 4 bases, and 22 bases lay between the germline ends. The V gene's germline CDR1 is MRHNA and CDR2 SNTAGT. The CDR3 sequence: CATNPRTELSYGYTF. As DNA, the CDR3 is TGTGCCACCAACCCCCGGACAGAACTCTCCTATGGCTACACCTTC.